A single sample gave rise to the 25 T cell receptor beta chains below, sequenced in a study of vaccination and CD4 T cells after COVID-19. CD4+ T cells that had been cultured provided DNA sequenced with the Oncomine TCR Beta short-read assay. Genomic DNA was isolated from CD4+ T cells that had been cultured. MiXCR was run by TCRdb on the PCR reads, yielding one entry per CDR3 protein. This repertoire shows approximately 9,500 distinct CDR3 sequences, less than 35% found once; its top ten account for 27%. For these receptors, no antigen is known. Treatment in this sample: roughly ten-day PBMC culture with coronavirus spike peptide pools or control peptides (ViraFEST assay). Those CD4+ T cells from the unexposed donor predate the COVID-19 pandemic (2011-2018). The sample taken for sequencing was CD4+ T cells from blood, cultured in vitro. These receptors originate from a human donor in good health.

The table lists this clonotype with a count of one. This chain connects TRBV4-3 to TRBJ2-7; 7 nucleotides agree with TRBD2. V was clipped by 1 base and J by 0 bases; unmatched bases: 9. The length of the CDR3 is 17 residues. The germline V gene has CDR1 LGHNA and CDR2 YSLEER. In DNA form, the CDR3 reads TGCGCCAGCAGCCAAGCTGGTTCTAGCGGAACCTCCTACGAGCAGTACTTC. This codes for CASSQAGSSGTSYEQYF.

The sample holds a few counts of this clonotype. The chain couples TRBV2 to TRBJ2-2; 7 positions match TRBD2. The CDR3 contains 14 residues. Germline V gene data show CDR1 as SNHLY and CDR2 as FYNNEI. Trimming removed 5 bases from V and 3 bases from J; junction bases left unmatched: 3. This chain's CDR3 is CASSRLAYTGELFF. The CDR3 nucleotides read TGTGCCAGCAGTCGACTAGCCTACACCGGGGAGCTGTTTTTT.

The V and J genes are TRBV6-2 or TRBV6-3 and TRBJ2-7; D is possibly TRBD1 or TRBD2 (5 bases each). Germline V gene data show CDR1 as MNHEY and CDR2 as SVGEGT. The CDR3 sequence is 15 residues long. With 4 bases removed from V and 1 base from J, the gap between germline ends came to 14 bases. In DNA form, the CDR3 reads TGTGCCAGCAGTTCCCCCCTTGGGGGTTCCTACGAGCAGTACTTC. It specifies CASSSPLGGSYEQYF.

This clonotype was counted a few times. The J gene is TRBJ2-5, the V gene TRBV27; 13 bases map to TRBD2. J lost 3 bases, V lost 3 bases, and 4 bases had no gene match. The CDR3 runs 16 residues. CDR1 MNHEY and CDR2 SMNVEV come from the germline V gene (reference sequence). The CDR3 sequence is CASSLLLAGGKETQYF. The CDR3 DNA reads as TGTGCCAGCAGTTTGTTACTAGCGGGAGGGAAAGAGACCCAGTACTTC.

The genes are TRBV20-1 and TRBJ2-5; D ambiguous. CDR3 size: 14 residues. V was clipped by 5 bases and J by 0 bases, with 13 bases between them. Looked up from germline, CDR1 is DFQATT and CDR2 is SNEGSKA (reference sequence). For the CDR3, the DNA is TGCAGTGCTCCCAGCATGAGGAACCAAGAGACCCAGTACTTC. Protein sequence: CSAPSMRNQETQYF.

This clonotype turned up a few times. This chain's CDR3 is CASSSRTSGGLQYF. The CDR3 DNA reads TGTGCCAGCAGCTCCAGGACTAGCGGGGGATTGCAGTATTTT. The chain employs TRBV7-9 and TRBJ2-3; TRBD2 aligns across 13 bases. CDR1 is SEHNR, CDR2 FQNEAQ, per germline (reference sequence). This CDR3 region has 14 residues. V lost 4 bases to trimming and J lost 11 bases; unmatched junction nucleotides: 6.

Relative to its sample, this clonotype is large. The CDR3 sequence: CSTMGTSGSSTQYF. As DNA, the CDR3 is TGCAGCACCATGGGGACTAGCGGGAGTAGCACCCAGTACTTC. The chain carries TRBV29-1 and TRBJ2-5; TRBD2 matches at 14 bases. From germline, CDR1 is SQVTM and CDR2 ANQGSEA. This CDR3 contains 14 residues. V lost 8 bases to trimming and J lost 8 bases; unmatched junction nucleotides: 10.

The chain carries TRBV30 and TRBJ2-6; 8 bases are shared with TRBD1. With V trimmed by 2 bases and J by 0 bases, 9 bases remained unmatched. The CDR3 runs 18 residues. Germline CDR1 and CDR2: GTSNPN and SVGIG (reference sequence). The chain's CDR3 is CAWSPITGGPSGANVLTF. The CDR3 DNA is TGTGCCTGGAGTCCTATCACAGGGGGTCCCTCTGGGGCCAACGTCCTGACTTTC.

The chain recombines TRBV5-1 with TRBJ2-2; D could derive from TRBD1 or TRBD2 (5 bases each). The CDR3 has 16 residues. In germline, CDR1 is SGHRS, CDR2 YFSETQ. Trimming left V 0 bases short and J 5 bases short, with 14 bases between. CDR3 bases: TGCGCCAGCAGCTTGGCTAGCTGGGGCCGGACCGGGGAGCTGTTTTTT. Translating it yields CASSLASWGRTGELFF. The full variable domain, with the rest looked up from reference TRBV5-1 and TRBJ2-2, is KAGVTQTPRYLIKTRGQQVTLSCSPISGHRSVSWYQQTPGQGLQFLFEYFSETQRNKGNFPGRFSGRQFSNSRSEMNVSTLELGDSALYLCASSLASWGRTGELFFGEGSRLTVL.

By sample fraction, this clonotype is medium-sized. The CDR3 coding sequence is TGTGCCACCAGCAGTAGAGACAGGGTCCGCCAGCCCCAGCATTTT. This codes for CATSSRDRVRQPQHF. The chain is built from TRBV15 and TRBJ1-5; TRBD1 aligns across 7 bases. Per the germline V gene, CDR1 is LNHNV and CDR2 is YYDKDF (reference sequence). With V trimmed by 3 bases and J by 7 bases, 9 bases remained unmatched. The CDR3 spans 15 residues.

The genes are TRBV5-4 and TRBJ2-7; TRBD2 matches 7 bases. V shed 3 bases and J 4 bases; nucleotides not matched to a gene: 10. This CDR3 has 15 amino acids. Germline CDR1 reads SGHNT; CDR2 reads YYREEE (reference sequence). DNA for the CDR3: TGTGCCAGCAGCTCGCATCCTTGGACTAGTTACGAGCAGTACTTC. It codes for CASSSHPWTSYEQYF.

This clonotype showed up just a few times. This chain joins TRBV20-1 and TRBJ2-2; no reliable D call. The germline gives CDR1 DFQATT, CDR2 SNEGSKA (reference sequence). The V end lost 6 bases, the J end lost 2 bases, and 10 bases lay between the germline ends. There are 13 residues in the CDR3. CDR3 region: CSASRENTGELFF. The CDR3 bases are TGCAGTGCCAGCCGCGAAAACACCGGGGAGCTGTTTTTT.

This clonotype was observed a handful of times. The chain carries TRBV6-1 and TRBJ2-3; D is unresolved. The CDR3 sequence is 13 residues long. Germline CDR1 MNHNS, CDR2 SASEGT. Trimming cost V 2 bases and J 6 bases, with 9 bases left between them. As DNA, the CDR3 is TGTGCCAGCAGTGAACAGCCTGCGGATACGCAGTATTTT. Protein sequence: CASSEQPADTQYF.

J is TRBJ1-6 and V is TRBV30; no clear D. Germline assignment: CDR1 GTSNPN and CDR2 SVGIG (reference sequence). Trimming stripped 3 bases from V and 7 bases from J, with 13 bases between. The CDR3 sequence is 14 residues long. CDR3 protein: CAWRWMEANSPLHF. The DNA of the CDR3 is TGTGCCTGGAGGTGGATGGAGGCGAATTCACCCCTCCACTTT.

The gene calls are TRBV6-2 or TRBV6-3 and TRBJ2-3; TRBD1 aligns across 9 bases. The J segment lost 5 bases and the V segment lost 6 bases, leaving 9 bases of the junction unmatched. From germline, CDR1 is MNHEY and CDR2 SVGEGT. This CDR3 comprises 15 residues. CDR3 region: CASRIGDRVGDTQYF. CDR3 DNA sequence: TGTGCCAGCAGAATCGGGGACAGGGTAGGAGATACGCAGTATTTT.

This clonotype was counted a few times. The chain couples TRBV7-3 to TRBJ1-1; D gene uncertain. This CDR3 is built from 16 residues. V was pared by 6 bases and J by 2 bases, with 19 bases between. From germline, CDR1 is SGHTA and CDR2 FQGTGA. The CDR3 nucleotides read TGTGCCAGCAGGCTCACCACGCCAGGACCCAACACTGAAGCTTTCTTT. Translated, it gives CASRLTTPGPNTEAFF.

The chain joins TRBV5-6 to TRBJ2-3; D perhaps matches TRBD1 (6 bases). CDR3 length equals 15 residues. Germline CDR1 reads SGHDT; CDR2 reads YYEEEE. V was trimmed by 4 bases and J by 5 bases, leaving 17 bases between them. CDR3 DNA: TGTGCCAGCAGCACCGACGACAGGCTGGTAGATACGCAGTATTTT. This gives the protein CASSTDDRLVDTQYF.

The V call is TRBV27, the J call TRBJ2-3; D might be TRBD2 (5 bases). Germline V gene lookup returns CDR1 MNHEY and CDR2 SMNVEV (reference sequence). The CDR3 loop spans 14 amino acids. V lost 7 bases, J lost 0 bases, and 11 bases lay in between. Here the CDR3 DNA reads TGTGCCAGCACCCCGTCGGGGAGCACAGATACGCAGTATTTT. Its translation is CASTPSGSTDTQYF.

This clonotype showed up just a few times. This chain links TRBV7-9 with TRBJ2-2; TRBD1 agrees at 7 bases. The CDR3 contains 19 residues. Unmatched junction bases numbered 21, after V lost 7 bases and J lost 4 bases. In germline, CDR1 is SEHNR, CDR2 FQNEAQ (reference sequence). The CDR3 sequence is CASTPRGWNRRQGTGELFF. CDR3 sequence (DNA): TGTGCCAGCACCCCTCGGGGTTGGAACAGACGACAGGGCACCGGGGAGCTGTTTTTT.

The chain is built from TRBV6-5 and TRBJ1-6; 7 bases match TRBD1. The V and J ends lost 4 bases and 10 bases, in that order; junction bases with no gene match: 10. Germline lookup yields CDR1 MNHEY and CDR2 SVGAGI. This CDR3 contains 15 residues. DNA for the CDR3: TGTGCCAGCAGTTCGACGAAGGGGGCAGGGTCACCCCTCCACTTT. Residues: CASSSTKGAGSPLHF.

A few counts support this clonotype. The chain is built from TRBV20-1 and TRBJ2-1, with no clear D. Trimming cost V 7 bases and J 1 base, with 14 bases left between them. CDR1 and CDR2 (germline): DFQATT, SNEGSKA (reference sequence). The CDR3 covers 14 residues. The DNA of the CDR3 is TGCAGTGTCGAGGCACTTCCATCCTACAATGAGCAGTTCTTC. It encodes CSVEALPSYNEQFF.

The chain couples TRBV25-1 to TRBJ2-7; D may be TRBD2 (6 bases). The CDR3 loop spans 14 amino acids. Trimming cost V 4 bases and J 2 bases, with 12 bases left between them. CDR1 MGHDK and CDR2 SYGVNS come from the germline V gene. CDR3: CASSALGGTYEQYF. CDR3 in DNA: TGTGCCAGCAGTGCTCTCGGGGGAACCTACGAGCAGTACTTC.

The chain combines TRBV20-1 with TRBJ2-7; tentatively, D is TRBD2 (6 bases). CDR1 is DFQATT, CDR2 SNEGSKA, per germline (reference sequence). The CDR3 covers 13 residues. Trimming shortened V by 4 bases and J by 6 bases, and 16 bases separated the two germline ends. The CDR3, as DNA: TGCAGTGCTAAGGGTCGGGGGTTGAGCGAGCAGTACTTC. Its protein is CSAKGRGLSEQYF.

This clonotype was found a few times. V gene TRBV6-2 or TRBV6-3 combines with J gene TRBJ1-5; 7 bases are shared with TRBD1. The trim removed 7 bases at V and 7 bases at J, leaving 10 bases unmatched. CDR3 length: 14 residues. Germline loops: CDR1 MNHEY, CDR2 SVGEGT. CDR3 bases: TGTGCCAGCACCCCAGGGGGATTCAAACAGCCCCAGCATTTT. Amino acids: CASTPGGFKQPQHF.

The rearrangement links TRBV20-1 to TRBJ1-4; weak D call: TRBD1 (5 bases). The germline CDR1 and CDR2 sequences are DFQATT and SNEGSKA (reference sequence). The CDR3 runs to 15 residues. Trimming took off 0 bases at V and 4 bases at J, with 12 bases between the two ends. The CDR3 region has the DNA TGCAGTGCTAGAGAGGTGGGGGGACTTAATGAAAAACTGTTTTTT. It codes for CSAREVGGLNEKLFF.